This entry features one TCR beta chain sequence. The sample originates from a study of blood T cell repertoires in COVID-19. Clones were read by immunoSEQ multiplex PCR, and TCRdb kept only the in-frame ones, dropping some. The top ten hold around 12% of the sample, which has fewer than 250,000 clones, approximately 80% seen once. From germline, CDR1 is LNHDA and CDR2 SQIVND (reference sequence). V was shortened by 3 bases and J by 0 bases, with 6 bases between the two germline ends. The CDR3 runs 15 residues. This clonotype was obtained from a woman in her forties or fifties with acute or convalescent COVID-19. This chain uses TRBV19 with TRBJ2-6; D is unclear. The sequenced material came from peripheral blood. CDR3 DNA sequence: TGTGCCAGTAGTATGGTCGGCTCTGGGGCCAACGTCCTGACTTTC. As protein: CASSMVGSGANVLTF.